This TCR beta chain was documented in a study of T cell responses to AZD1222 COVID-19 vaccine (dated by TCRdb to about 2021). In terms of the full investigation: AZD1222 recipients with second doses at about 4 weeks or about 12 weeks were pooled, because spike-specific TCR depth and breadth did not differ between schedules. A total of roughly 240 trial participants underwent TCR sequencing, of whom 207 received two doses of AZD1222 and 26 received two doses of the MenACWY control vaccine. Trial participants were enrolled by age into subgroups of 18-55, 56-69 and 70-plus years, and roughly 150, 30 and 60 TCR-sequenced participants, respectively, were included in these subgroups.

The CDR3 regions of human TCRbeta chains were analyzed by immunosequencing. As for the authors' bioinformatics: Repertoire TCRs were matched against a reference library of SARS-CoV-2-specific TCRs generated with the MIRA antigen-specificity platform. Breadth was defined as the fraction of unique TCRs that were SARS-CoV-2-associated, and depth was defined as the fraction of total T cells that were SARS-CoV-2-associated. Using the MIRA data, every spike-specific TCR was mapped to the spike region that the TCR reacted to and assigned to either a CD4 or a CD8 class. Log10-transformed breadth and depth values were compared by one-way ANOVA with Sidak's multiple comparisons tests. Imported from immuneACCESS, the table was reduced by TCRdb to in-frame sequences with V and J called. These copies leave out some clones; in studies compared against another copy, an unresolved V gene accounts for under half, and the cause of the remainder is not known. V, J and clone size derive from that table, while D and trimming were established from the DNA sequence. Present in this sample are 150,000 or so clones, about 93% of which were seen just once. The ten top clones hold around 5% of the sample.

V is pared back by 1 base and J by 3 bases, with 10 bases lying between the germline termini. The CDR3 contains 15 residues, cysteine and phenylalanine counted. Only the CDR3 DNA stays, 45 bases, in frame from base 1. CDR1 and CDR2 (LGHDT, YNNKEL) derive from the germline V gene (reference sequence). Interpreted using the paper, the time point label stands for: baseline before first vaccination. Vaccinee samples were obtained from the UK trials COV001 and COV002, which included a single-blind randomized controlled phase 2/3 trial of AZD1222 (ChAdOx1 nCoV-19) in healthy adults. Trial participant PBMC samples were collected at day 0 and day 28 after the second dose for TCRbeta chain sequencing. What the study reported, not specific to this receptor: In the small 56-69-year group, the increase in depth fell short of significance, most likely because of low power. Reportedly, almost half of the unique spike-specific TCRs recognized epitopes lying outside the regions that are mutated in the B.1.351 and B.1.1.7 variants. Conclusions about previously exposed vaccinees are limited because only five to seven AZD1222 recipients were SARS-CoV-2 seropositive at baseline. Participants were mostly white British, with more females than males. The authors suggested clonal diversity may have been underestimated. Vaccine-associated CD4 TCRs spanned the whole spike protein, with dominant responses in regions 160-218 and 743-854. Because no day 14 peak-response samples were available, the repertoires could be characterized only after the peak T cell response. After two AZD1222 doses, spike-specific TCR breadth and depth were significantly higher than at day 0 and than in MenACWY recipients.

As to this clone: The specificity of this receptor is unknown. It has no much larger one-base neighbor in the sample; base qualities were not kept.

The V gene is TRBV3-1 (or the pseudogene TRBV3-2) and the J gene is TRBJ2-1, with TRBD1 as a weak D call on 5 bases. The source is an adult in good health. The sequences come from peripheral blood, collected on day 0 of AZD1222 vaccination. The CDR3 in this case is CASSQGVGDYNEQFF. The bases are TGTGCCAGCAGCCAAGGGGTAGGGGACTACAATGAGCAGTTCTTC.